Included here is one T cell receptor beta chain sequence, with context. What it binds is unknown. The sample belongs to a study of metastatic and nonmetastatic thyroid tumors. Study as a whole: For malignant and benign thyroid patients, tumor or nodule tissue and blood were the sources whose repertoires were compared. Notes on the study in general: Reportedly, malignant thyroid tumors had significantly higher TCR beta diversity than benign nodules, in blood and tumor.

CDR3 size: 14 residues. The germline gives CDR1 SGHVS, CDR2 FQNEAQ. How the authors handled the data: Built for papillary thyroid cancer, a distant-metastasis classifier drew on CDR3 differences across clinicopathological groups. TCRdb reanalyzed the PCR reads with MiXCR. These V and J calls originate from TCRdb's pipeline instead of the authors' own analysis. The table has about 35,000 clones, 25% to 35% seen once. Before thyroid surgery, none of the patients had received any treatment. Sequencing used blood. The clonotype was recovered from a female donor with papillary thyroid cancer or a benign thyroid nodule (not recorded which). Some clones in this sample may be carry-over from other donors' samples. V is TRBV7-8 and J is TRBJ2-1, with D possibly TRBD1 on 6 matching bases. The end of the DNA aligns better with TRBJ2-7, so the J call may be wrong. The DNA for the CDR3 is TGTGCCAGCATTCCTGGGGGCCGCTACAATGAGCAGTACTTC. It translates to CASIPGGRYNEQYF.